The 32 T cell receptor beta chains below all came from one sample that was sequenced in a study of monozygotic twins with cystic fibrosis. Profiled with immunoSEQ multiplex PCR; TCRdb holds only in-frame clones, not every one. The table shows about 15,000 clones, with roughly 98% occurring only once. Sequencing was performed on blood. The receptors originated from a girl aged 2 to 10 with cystic fibrosis.

The chain joins TRBV4-1 to TRBJ2-6, with 7 bases lining up with TRBD2. CDR1 and CDR2 (germline): MGHRA, YSYEKL. Trimming took 5 bases from V and 2 from J; bases not matched to a gene: 15. The CDR3 totals 19 residues. The DNA of the CDR3 is TGCGCCAGCAGCTTTCGCTCCGGGACTACCGTCACTGGGGCCAACGTCCTGACTTTC. It translates to CASSFRSGTTVTGANVLTF.

The V and J genes are TRBV5-1 and TRBJ1-1, with 11 nucleotides matching TRBD1. The CDR3 has 16 amino acids. Germline values: CDR1 SGHRS, CDR2 YFSETQ. The trim removed 4 bases at V and 3 bases at J, leaving 8 bases unmatched. CDR3 loop: CASSVGTGGVDTEAFF. The CDR3 region has the DNA TGCGCCAGCAGCGTCGGGACAGGGGGAGTAGACACTGAAGCTTTCTTT.

The V and J genes are TRBV5-1 and TRBJ2-3; possible D gene TRBD1, 6 bases. Trimming removed 4 bases at V and 6 bases at J, with 9 bases between. CDR3 length: 12 amino acids. Germline-derived CDR1 and CDR2 are SGHRS and YFSETQ. The CDR3 DNA follows: TGCGCCAGCAGCACCGGACAGGATACGCAGTATTTT. Translated: CASSTGQDTQYF.

The chain uses TRBV29-1 and TRBJ1-1; no clear D gene. Trimming stripped 3 bases from V and 3 bases from J, with 11 bases between. In germline, CDR1 is SQVTM, CDR2 ANQGSEA. The CDR3 runs 13 residues. CDR3 sequence (DNA): TGCAGCGTTGATGGCCGCCGGGACACTGAAGCTTTCTTT. This codes for CSVDGRRDTEAFF.

This clone showed up just once. V usage is TRBV30 and J usage is TRBJ2-1; TRBD2 matches 9 bases. Per germline, CDR1 GTSNPN and CDR2 SVGIG (reference sequence). V was pared by 2 bases and J by 7 bases, with 12 bases of the junction left unmatched. The CDR3 is 16 residues long. As DNA, the CDR3 is TGTGCCTGGAGTCCTTCTGTAGCGGGAGTAGGGAATGAGCAGTTCTTC. This translates into CAWSPSVAGVGNEQFF.

The rearrangement links TRBV11-2 to TRBJ2-7; D uncertain. Germline CDR1 and CDR2: SGHAT and FQNNGV. Trimming took off 4 bases at V and 1 base at J, with 11 bases between the two ends. This CDR3 is built from 14 residues. The CDR3 DNA is TGTGCCAGCAGCTGGATTTTTGGGTCCTACGAGCAGTACTTC. Protein product: CASSWIFGSYEQYF.

This chain connects TRBV28 to TRBJ1-5, with 7 positions matching TRBD1. The CDR3 consists of 16 residues. Germline lookup yields CDR1 MDHEN and CDR2 SYDVKM. V shed 6 bases and J 0 bases; nucleotides not matched to a gene: 8. Here the CDR3 DNA reads TGTGCCAGCAGCAATTTACAGGGGTCTAGCAATCAGCCCCAGCATTTT. This sequence encodes CASSNLQGSSNQPQHF. Variable domain in full (rest from reference TRBV28 and TRBJ1-5): DVKVTQSSRYLVKRTGEKVFLECVQDMDHENMFWYRQDPGLGLRLIYFSYDVKMKEKGDIPEGYSVSREKKERFSLILESASTNQTSMYLCASSNLQGSSNQPQHFGDGTRLSIL.

The V and J genes are TRBV10-3 and TRBJ2-3; D is undetermined. The V gene's germline CDR1 is ENHRY and CDR2 SYGVKD. The V and J ends lost 0 bases and 7 bases respectively, with 8 bases between them. This CDR3 contains 13 residues. The CDR3 DNA reads TGTGCCATCAGTGAGTCGGACGGATATACGCAGTATTTT. It translates to CAISESDGYTQYF.

V and J are TRBV7-2 and TRBJ1-2; D ambiguous. Germline lookup yields CDR1 SGHTA and CDR2 FQGNSA. V was shortened by 5 bases and J by 2 bases, with 9 bases between the two germline ends. There are 13 residues in the CDR3. The DNA of the CDR3 is TGTGCCAGCAGCCTAAAGAACAACTATGGCTACACCTTC. It translates to CASSLKNNYGYTF.

The CDR3 is CASSTETDILTF. The DNA for the CDR3 is TGTGCCAGCAGTACCGAGACGGATATCTTAACCTTC. The gene calls are TRBV2 and TRBJ1-2; D is unclear. CDR3 size: 12 residues. CDR1 SNHLY and CDR2 FYNNEI come from the germline V gene. V was clipped by 5 bases and J by 14 bases, with 18 bases between them.

The rearrangement joins TRBV25-1 to TRBJ2-1; D might be TRBD1 or TRBD2, each matching 6 bases. V was trimmed by 6 bases and J by 3 bases, leaving 15 bases between them. The CDR3 extends over 15 amino acids. Per germline, CDR1 MGHDK and CDR2 SYGVNS. CDR3 DNA sequence: TGTGCCAGCAGGGAAGGGGGGCAGATCTACAATGAGCAGTTCTTC. Amino acids: CASREGGQIYNEQFF. The whole variable domain, remainder taken from reference TRBV25-1 and TRBJ2-1, is EADIYQTPRYLVIGTGKKITLECSQTMGHDKMYWYQQDPGMELHLIHYSYGVNSTEKGDLSSESTVSRIRTEHFPLTLESARPSHTSQYLCASREGGQIYNEQFFGPGTRLTVL.

The chain employs TRBV5-1 and TRBJ1-1, with no clear D. Deletions cut 0 bases from V and 1 base from J, with 4 bases between. CDR3 length: 13 residues. Germline CDR1 reads SGHRS; CDR2 reads YFSETQ. The CDR3 bases are TGCGCCAGCAGCTTGGGGGCGAACACTGAAGCTTTCTTT. It translates to CASSLGANTEAFF.

The chain combines TRBV27 with TRBJ1-2, with a weak D call TRBD1 (5 bases). In germline, CDR1 is MNHEY, CDR2 SMNVEV (reference sequence). V lost 2 bases and J lost 4, with 8 bases in between. The CDR3 is 13 amino acids. CDR3 sequence: CASSLAGPYGYTF. The DNA for the CDR3 is TGTGCCAGCAGTTTAGCGGGGCCCTATGGCTACACCTTC.

This clone was observed a single time. The chain links TRBV30 to TRBJ1-1; D may be TRBD1 (5 bases). CDR3 length equals 15 residues. V shed 4 bases and J shed 6 bases, with 21 bases lying between them. The germline V gene encodes CDR1 GTSNPN and CDR2 SVGIG (reference sequence). CDR3 nucleotide sequence: TGTGCCTGGAAACCCTTTGTGGGCTGGACATCTGAAGCTTTCTTT. It yields the protein CAWKPFVGWTSEAFF.

V gene TRBV27 combines with J gene TRBJ2-7, with D possibly TRBD2 on 5 matching bases. The CDR3 runs 14 residues. V shed 8 bases and J shed 2 bases, with 16 bases lying between them. Germline loops: CDR1 MNHEY, CDR2 SMNVEV (reference sequence). CDR3 amino acids: CASGPSGWPYEQYF. DNA of the CDR3: TGTGCCAGCGGACCATCGGGGTGGCCCTACGAGCAGTACTTC.

The genes are TRBV5-4 and TRBJ1-1; D not certain. V lost 9 bases, J lost 4 bases, and 19 bases lay in between. Germline V gene lookup returns CDR1 SGHNT and CDR2 YYREEE (reference sequence). The length of the CDR3 is 14 residues. The CDR3, as DNA: TGTGCCACCCGGGGTGAGACTCCTCCCACTGAAGCTTTCTTT. Translating it yields CATRGETPPTEAFF.

The chain couples TRBV6-5 to TRBJ1-1; D not resolved. Trimming shortened V by 5 bases and J by 4 bases, and 11 bases separated the two germline ends. Germline CDR1 and CDR2: MNHEY and SVGAGI. CDR3 length: 13 residues. The DNA of the CDR3 is TGTGCCAGCAGTCCCGCCCCAATCACTGAAGCTTTCTTT. It encodes CASSPAPITEAFF.

The chain is built from TRBV27 and TRBJ2-1; D may be TRBD2 (6 bases). This CDR3 comprises 17 residues. Looked up from germline, CDR1 is MNHEY and CDR2 is SMNVEV (reference sequence). V lost 7 bases to trimming and J lost 6 bases, with 25 bases between them. CDR3 DNA sequence: TGTGCCAGCATAAGGAACGGGAGACCCAACCCAGGCAATGAGCAGTTCTTC. It translates to CASIRNGRPNPGNEQFF.

The chain employs TRBV7-9 and TRBJ2-1, with unresolved D. Between the trimmed V and J ends, which lost 4 bases and 11 bases, there was a span of 9 bases. Germline V gives CDR1 SEHNR, CDR2 FQNEAQ (reference sequence). The CDR3 extends over 11 amino acids. CDR3 DNA: TGTGCCAGCAGCTCCGACTGGAAGCAGTTCTTC. This translates into CASSSDWKQFF.

The V call is TRBV7-8, the J call TRBJ1-2; D gene uncertain. V lost 1 base to trimming and J lost 4 bases, with 16 bases between them. This CDR3 has 16 residues. Looked up from germline, CDR1 is SGHVS and CDR2 is FQNEAQ. CDR3: CASSLEIRPGFYGYTF. The CDR3 DNA reads TGTGCCAGCAGCTTAGAAATACGGCCGGGATTCTATGGCTACACCTTC.

The rearrangement links TRBV6-5 to TRBJ2-1, with D perhaps matching TRBD2 (7 bases). Germline loops: CDR1 MNHEY, CDR2 SVGAGI. The CDR3 spans 15 residues. Trimming removed 5 bases at V and 9 bases at J, with 20 bases between. CDR3 loop: CASSVVGGGSSEQFF. The CDR3 DNA is TGTGCCAGCAGTGTTGTGGGAGGGGGTTCGAGTGAGCAGTTCTTC.

The V and J genes are TRBV5-5 and TRBJ2-7; TRBD1 matches at 8 bases. The junction had 13 bases not matched to a gene; V was cut back by 4 bases and J by 7 bases. Germline CDR1 and CDR2: SGHKS and YYEKEE (reference sequence). CDR3 length: 15 amino acids. Written as DNA, the CDR3 is TGTGCCAGCAGCCCGAGGACAGGGTACCATCGGGAGCAGTACTTC. Translation gives CASSPRTGYHREQYF.

V and J are TRBV10-2 and TRBJ1-2; TRBD1 matches at 7 bases. This CDR3 comprises 15 residues. CDR1 is WSHSY, CDR2 SAAADI, per germline. V dropped 4 bases and J dropped 5; count of bases not matched to a gene: 10. CDR3 coding DNA: TGCGCCAGCAGTGCCACAGGGGTTGTTGGGTATGGCTACACCTTC. Amino acids: CASSATGVVGYGYTF.

The chain recombines TRBV28 with TRBJ1-2, with unresolved D. V gave up 7 bases and J gave up 4 bases, with 7 bases separating them. There are 11 residues in the CDR3. CDR1 is MDHEN, CDR2 SYDVKM, per germline. This chain's CDR3 is CASTKAYGYTF. Written as DNA, the CDR3 is TGTGCCAGCACTAAGGCCTATGGCTACACCTTC.

By proportion, this clone is medium-sized. The genes are TRBV5-6 and TRBJ2-7; D may be TRBD1 or TRBD2 (5 bases each). Trimming cost V 4 bases and J 4 bases, with 15 bases left between them. CDR1 is SGHDT, CDR2 YYEEEE, per germline. This CDR3 has 14 residues. CDR3 bases: TGTGCCAGCAGCCCTCCGGGACCTAGATACGAGCAGTACTTC. Translating gives CASSPPGPRYEQYF. Drawing the rest from reference TRBV5-6 and TRBJ2-7, the complete variable domain is DAGVTQSPTHLIKTRGQQVTLRCSPKSGHDTVSWYQQALGQGPQFIFQYYEEEERQRGNFPDRFSGHQFPNYSSELNVNALLLGDSALYLCASSPPGPRYEQYFGPGTRLTVT.

This sequence joins TRBV12-5 and TRBJ1-2, with D maybe TRBD1 (5 bases). There are 15 residues in the CDR3. The V end lost 0 bases, the J end lost 4 bases, and 12 bases lay between the germline ends. Per germline, CDR1 LGHNT and CDR2 FRNRAP. CDR3 sequence: CASGLVPGLLYGYTF. DNA for the CDR3: TGTGCTAGTGGTTTGGTGCCGGGACTGCTCTATGGCTACACCTTC.

This rearrangement joins TRBV5-1 to TRBJ2-1, with a weak D call TRBD1 (6 bases). The CDR3 spans 15 residues. Trimming took 1 base from V and 6 from J, leaving 14 bases between them. Germline V gives CDR1 SGHRS, CDR2 YFSETQ. CDR3 DNA: TGCGCCAGCAGCTTGAGACAGGATTCCGCCAATGAGCAGTTCTTC. Encoded protein: CASSLRQDSANEQFF.

V and J are TRBV4-3 and TRBJ2-7; no reliable D call. Germline V CDR1 and CDR2: LGHNA, YSLEER. CDR3 length: 13 amino acids. The V and J ends lost 0 bases and 3 bases respectively, with 6 bases between them. CDR3 DNA sequence: TGCGCCAGCAGCCAAGATCTGGGCTACGAGCAGTACTTC. It specifies CASSQDLGYEQYF.

This chain connects TRBV11-2 to TRBJ1-5, with D maybe TRBD1 (5 bases). Germline values: CDR1 SGHAT, CDR2 FQNNGV. The CDR3 is made up of 15 amino acids. Trimming removed 5 bases at V and 7 bases at J, with 18 bases between. Here the CDR3 reads CASSPSPGVGQPQHF. In nucleotides, the CDR3 is TGTGCCAGCAGCCCCTCGCCGGGGGTTGGCCAGCCCCAGCATTTT.

The V and J genes are TRBV19 and TRBJ2-1; 13 nucleotides align to TRBD2. V lost 5 bases to trimming and J lost 9 bases; unmatched junction nucleotides: 13. This CDR3 spans 17 amino acids. Germline V lookup: CDR1 LNHDA, CDR2 SQIVND (reference sequence). CDR3 protein: CASSAGLAGVVSLEQFF. Written as DNA, the CDR3 is TGTGCCAGTAGTGCCGGACTAGCGGGAGTTGTGTCGCTTGAGCAGTTCTTC.

The CDR3 nucleotides read TGCGCCAGCAGCTTGGAGGGGACAGGGGATGAAGCTTTCTTT. Protein product: CASSLEGTGDEAFF. The chain has TRBV5-1 and TRBJ1-1; 10 nucleotides align to TRBD1. The germline V gene encodes CDR1 SGHRS and CDR2 YFSETQ. The CDR3 sequence is 14 residues long. Trimming took 0 bases from V and 7 from J; bases not matched to a gene: 3.

The chain employs TRBV27 and TRBJ1-2; D is uncertain. Germline V lookup: CDR1 MNHEY, CDR2 SMNVEV (reference sequence). Trimming shortened V by 6 bases and J by 6 bases, and 14 bases separated the two germline ends. This CDR3 has 13 amino acids. CDR3 protein: CASRPGLQHGYTF. CDR3 coding DNA: TGTGCCAGCAGGCCGGGTCTTCAACATGGCTACACCTTC.